Listed here is a single T cell receptor beta chain. Its antigen is still unknown. Base qualities were left out, and no much larger clone turns up one base away. This sample stems from a study of OX40 agonist ivuxolimab in advanced cancers. About the investigation overall: Ivuxolimab was an agonistic, fully human IgG2 monoclonal antibody directed against OX40 (CD134), a costimulatory receptor. Intravenous ivuxolimab was administered to patients every 2 weeks at six dose levels: 0.01, 0.1, 0.3, 1.5, 3 and 10 mg/kg. Among the roughly 54 dose-escalation patients, some 20 had hepatocellular carcinoma, approximately 15 melanoma, 9 renal cell carcinoma and 9 head and neck cancer. In the dose-escalation cohort, more than 75% of patients were male, and the mean age was approximately 55 years, with a range of about 20 to 90. Prior anti-PD-1, anti-PD-L1 or anti-CTLA-4 therapy was permitted, and checkpoint inhibitors had been received by less than 45% of dose-escalation patients. Three dose-escalation patients achieved partial responses, one with hepatocellular carcinoma and two with cutaneous melanoma. The point of sequencing TCRbeta in the periphery was to test whether ivuxolimab changed TCR sequence diversity and drove clonal T-cell expansion. The paper covers the monotherapy dose-escalation part of the phase I ivuxolimab trial, which included N of about 50 patients. What the study reported, not specific to this receptor: After ivuxolimab, CD8+ T cells had more expanded clones than CD4+ T cells on average. Clonal expansion of both CD4+ and CD8+ blood T cells was observed from baseline to week 6 at doses 0.1 to 3.0 mg/kg. Partial responders in the 0.1-3.0 mg/kg groups had among the lowest normalized peripheral clonal expansion, especially among CD8+ T cells. The antigen specificity of the peripheral T cells that underwent clonal expansion was not determined. Low levels of normalized T-cell clonal expansion were also shown by some nonresponding patients.

Patients with autoimmune disease history or receiving systemic immunosuppression were excluded from the trial. In every dose cohort, peripheral blood was drawn for TCR sequencing at baseline, cycle 4 day 1, and cycle 7 day 1. Samples were obtained from an open-label, multicenter, first-in-human phase I dose-escalation trial of ivuxolimab. Adults with locally advanced or metastatic melanoma, renal cell, hepatocellular, or head and neck squamous cell carcinoma were enrolled in the trial. Before TCR sequencing, CD4+ and CD8+ T cells were separately sorted from peripheral blood. For sequencing of the TCRbeta CDR3 region, genomic DNA was extracted from the sorted cells. TCRbeta CDR3 regions were sequenced using the immunoSEQ Assay. Not all clones reach the TCRdb copy of this immuneACCESS table, which keeps in-frame sequences only. Checked studies attribute under half of the gap to unresolved V genes and leave the rest unexplained. In all, the sample holds 50,000 to 55,000 clones, and 75% to 90% of those were seen once. Approximately 10% of the sample rests with the top ten.

A distance of 16 bases separates the germline ends of V and J, which lose 1 base and 7 bases respectively. CDR1 and CDR2 are read off the germline V gene as LGHNA and YNFKEQ. Inclusive of the bounding cysteine and phenylalanine, the CDR3 is 15 residues long. Only CDR3 DNA remains: 45 bases, in frame from the first base. The receptor's source is an adult with an advanced solid tumor such as melanoma, head and neck, liver or kidney cancer. Here the chain combines TRBV4-2 and TRBJ1-2; the D gene is perhaps TRBD1, from 5 matching bases. The specimen was CD4+ or CD8+ T cells sorted from blood, collected in a trial of the OX40 agonist ivuxolimab. For the CDR3, the sequence is CASSQAGPGSVGYTF. The nucleotide sequence is TGTGCCAGCAGCCAAGCCGGCCCAGGGTCGGTTGGCTACACCTTC.